The sequence of this T cell receptor (beta chain) was determined in a study of chemoradiotherapy in HPV16-positive cancers. Study as a whole: Functional T-cell assays on a couple of HPV16-positive patients' cells defined candidate HPV-specific clones and common TCR motifs. Study conclusions and caveats: HPV-specific T cells were functionally defined from only two HPV16-positive patients. Candidate HPV-specific clones and E7-related TCR motifs grew in tumor during treatment.

Over chemoradiotherapy, repertoires were sampled more than once. As regards this clone: Its antigen is undetermined.

Repertoires were generated with immunoSEQ multiplex PCR, while TCRdb's copy carries only in-frame clones and drops some. The data hold some 17,000 clones, with just under 70% observed a single time. The origin of this receptor is a human donor with HPV-associated anogenital cancer. The sample in question was tumor tissue, obtained from a patient who underwent chemoradiotherapy.

CDR3 region: CASSPRGHFYEQYF. CDR3 nucleotides: TGTGCCAGCAGTCCCCGGGGACACTTCTACGAGCAGTACTTC. V gene TRBV28 combines with J gene TRBJ2-7; D perhaps matches TRBD1 (6 bases). CDR1 is MDHEN and CDR2 is SYDVKM in the germline V gene. With 5 bases removed from V and 3 bases from J, the gap between germline ends came to 14 bases. CDR3 length equals 14 residues.